A single sample gave rise to the 25 T cell receptor beta chains below, sequenced in a study of T cells in Graves' hyperthyroidism and ophthalmopathy. Regions amplified from RNA transcripts were the TCR beta CDR3 regions. Carried out on the TCR CDR3, a first-round RT-PCR used the HTBI primer set. TCRdb re-called the multiplex PCR reads through MiXCR, storing one row per CDR3 protein. Of about 580,000 distinct CDR3 sequences in the sample, about 14% are singletons; the top ten hold approximately 5.7%. The sample taken for sequencing was blood. The receptors were sampled from a woman between 25 and 40 years old with Graves' hyperthyroidism that later progressed to Graves' ophthalmopathy.

This clonotype showed up just a few times. The chain uses TRBV12-3 or TRBV12-4 and TRBJ1-3, with 7 bases aligning to TRBD1. With V trimmed by 6 bases and J by 12 bases, 5 bases remained unmatched. The CDR3 totals 11 residues. The CDR3 DNA sequence: TGTGCCAGCAGCCCAGACAGGGTCATATATTTT. This translates into CASSPDRVIYF.

To note about this clonotype: A single base separates this from a much larger clone, so it may be a read error. This chain links TRBV6-2 or TRBV6-3 with TRBJ1-2; D uncertain. Per germline, CDR1 MNHEY and CDR2 SVGEGT. The CDR3 consists of 13 residues. The ends were cut back, 7 bases at V and 8 bases at J, with 17 bases in the middle. CDR3 amino acids: CASIASPAEGYTF. The CDR3 bases are TGTGCCAGCATCGCCTCGCCAGCGGAAGGCTACACCTTC.

This clonotype has at least ten counts. The chain couples TRBV7-3 to TRBJ2-1, with 8 nucleotides matching TRBD2. The CDR3 is made up of 11 amino acids. V was clipped by 8 bases and J by 13 bases; unmatched bases: 7. The germline V gene has CDR1 SGHTA and CDR2 FQGTGA. CDR3 amino acids: CASSSGYGQFF. The DNA of the CDR3 is TGTGCCAGCTCTAGCGGGTACGGACAGTTCTTC. Full variable domain (outside the CDR3, taken from reference TRBV7-3 and TRBJ2-1): GAGVSQTPSNKVTEKGKYVELRCDPISGHTALYWYRQSLGQGPEFLIYFQGTGAADDSGLPNDRFFAVRPEGSVSTLKIQRTERGDSAVYLCASSSGYGQFFGPGTRLTVL.

In this sample, this clonotype turned up a few times. The rearrangement joins TRBV20-1 to TRBJ2-7; 9 nucleotides align to TRBD1. Germline trimming cut 4 bases from V and 5 bases from J; bases unmatched to any gene: 6. CDR1 DFQATT and CDR2 SNEGSKA come from the germline V gene (reference sequence). CDR3 size: 13 residues. CDR3 nucleotides: TGCAGTGCTAAGGACAGGGGAGGGGACGAGCAGTACTTC. Encoded protein: CSAKDRGGDEQYF.

This clonotype appeared a few times. Here the CDR3 DNA reads TGTGCCAGCTTCCAACCGGGGACACCGAACACCGGGGAGCTGTTTTTT. It encodes CASFQPGTPNTGELFF. V and J are TRBV7-9 and TRBJ2-2; tentative D call: TRBD1 (6 bases). The ends were cut back, 8 bases at V and 0 bases at J, with 16 bases in the middle. There are 16 residues in the CDR3. Per germline, CDR1 SEHNR and CDR2 FQNEAQ (reference sequence).

The gene calls are TRBV5-4 and TRBJ2-2; D possibly corresponds to TRBD2 (6 bases). The CDR3 is made up of 16 amino acids. CDR1 and CDR2 from the germline V gene are SGHNT and YYREEE (reference sequence). The V and J ends lost 4 bases and 1 base respectively, with 14 bases between them. The CDR3 bases are TGTGCCAGCAGCCCTTTTGGCGGGAAGAACACCGGGGAGCTGTTTTTT. Amino acids: CASSPFGGKNTGELFF.

As regards this clonotype: One end of the junction varies from germline; a read error may be responsible. This rearrangement joins TRBV6-2 or TRBV6-3 to TRBJ2-1; 13 bases map to TRBD2. Per the germline V gene, CDR1 is MNHEY and CDR2 is SVGEGT. This CDR3 contains 16 residues. CDR3: CPSSYSGLAGDDEQFF. In DNA form, the CDR3 reads TGTCCCAGCAGTTACAGTGGACTAGCGGGAGATGATGAGCAGTTCTTC.

The chain is built from TRBV6-2 or TRBV6-3 and TRBJ1-2; D is unclear. Germline V gives CDR1 MNHEY, CDR2 SVGEGT. Between the trimmed V and J ends, which lost 5 bases and 7 bases, there was a span of 11 bases. This CDR3 has 12 residues. In nucleotides, the CDR3 is TGTGCCAGCAGTGAGGACGAGGGTGGCTACACCTTC. Translation gives CASSEDEGGYTF.

The chain joins TRBV29-1 to TRBJ2-6; D may be TRBD2 (5 bases). This CDR3 region has 17 residues. In germline, CDR1 is SQVTM, CDR2 ANQGSEA. V lost 3 bases and J lost 0, with 15 bases in between. The CDR3 loop is CSVDPPGSVSGANVLTF. The CDR3 bases are TGCAGCGTTGATCCGCCGGGGAGCGTCTCTGGGGCCAACGTCCTGACTTTC. Based on the CDR3 plus reference TRBV29-1 and TRBJ2-6, the full variable domain is SAVISQKPSRDICQRGTSLTIQCQVDSQVTMMFWYRQQPGQSLTLIATANQGSEATYESGFVIDKFPISRPNLTFSTLTVSNMSPEDSSIYLCSVDPPGSVSGANVLTFGAGSRLTVL.

The chain employs TRBV11-2 and TRBJ2-2, with 10 bases aligning to TRBD2. In germline, CDR1 is SGHAT, CDR2 FQNNGV. Losses at the gene ends were 0 bases for V and 6 bases for J; bases not matched to a gene: 7. The CDR3 is made up of 17 amino acids. The CDR3 DNA reads as TGTGCCAGCAGCTTAGATCTAGCGGGAGCTTTGGCCGGGGAGCTGTTTTTT. It translates to CASSLDLAGALAGELFF.

This clonotype was counted only a few times. V usage is TRBV19 and J usage is TRBJ2-1; 13 positions match TRBD2. Trimming took 6 bases from V and 4 from J; bases not matched to a gene: 3. The CDR3 spans 15 residues. Germline V gene data show CDR1 as LNHDA and CDR2 as SQIVND (reference sequence). The CDR3 is CASRLTSGGYNEQFF. CDR3 bases: TGTGCCAGTAGGTTGACTAGCGGGGGGTACAATGAGCAGTTCTTC.

This clonotype has ten or more counts. V is TRBV5-5 and J is TRBJ2-1; TRBD1 is a possible D gene (6 bases). This CDR3 region has 14 residues. The germline gives CDR1 SGHKS, CDR2 YYEKEE (reference sequence). V gave up 3 bases and J gave up 5 bases, with 12 bases separating them. The CDR3 bases are TGTGCCAGCAGCTGGGGGACACCTAACAATGAGCAGTTCTTC. Protein sequence: CASSWGTPNNEQFF.

This clonotype was counted ten times or more. The V gene is TRBV27, the J gene TRBJ2-1; 8 positions match TRBD1. CDR1 and CDR2 from the germline V gene are MNHEY and SMNVEV (reference sequence). V trimming: 5 bases; J trimming: 7 bases; junction bases outside the gene matches: 4. The CDR3 covers 13 residues. CDR3 bases: TGTGCCAGCAGTCCGGACAGGGTAAATGAGCAGTTCTTC. As protein: CASSPDRVNEQFF.

Here the CDR3 DNA reads TGTGCCAGCAGATTACAGGGGGCCTCCTACGAGCAGTACTTC. This sequence encodes CASRLQGASYEQYF. The V call is TRBV6-5, the J call TRBJ2-7; 9 nucleotides line up with TRBD1. This CDR3 is 14 amino acids long. CDR1 and CDR2 (germline): MNHEY, SVGAGI. V lost 6 bases, J lost 0 bases, and 3 bases stayed unmatched.

The chain uses TRBV4-3 and TRBJ2-7; TRBD1 agrees at 7 bases. Germline CDR1 and CDR2: LGHNA and YSLEER. J was trimmed by 0 bases and V by 0 bases; bases with no gene match: 5. The CDR3 runs to 16 residues. The DNA of the CDR3 is TGCGCCAGCAGCCAAGAAGGTCCAGGGGGCTCCTACGAGCAGTACTTC. This encodes CASSQEGPGGSYEQYF.

This clonotype was found many times. The chain combines TRBV6-1 with TRBJ1-5; 8 bases agree with TRBD1. CDR1 is MNHNS and CDR2 is SASEGT in the germline V gene. This CDR3 has 18 residues. J lost 0 bases, V lost 3 bases, and 10 bases had no gene match. The CDR3 sequence is CASSDPGQVDNSNQPQHF. The CDR3 coding sequence is TGTGCCAGCAGTGACCCGGGACAGGTTGATAATAGCAATCAGCCCCAGCATTTT.

The sample holds many counts of this clonotype. The V and J genes are TRBV29-1 and TRBJ1-1, with no clear D. The germline V gene has CDR1 SQVTM and CDR2 ANQGSEA. Trimming shortened V by 3 bases and J by 4 bases, and 6 bases separated the two germline ends. This CDR3 spans 11 amino acids. CDR3 in DNA: TGCAGCGTTGACGATGCCACTGAAGCTTTCTTT. This sequence encodes CSVDDATEAFF.

About this clonotype: It may be a read error: a sequence one base away is much more abundant. The chain joins TRBV19 to TRBJ1-1, with TRBD1 as a possible D gene (5 bases). The ends were cut back, 7 bases at V and 5 bases at J, with 20 bases in the middle. The CDR3 has 15 amino acids. Germline lookup yields CDR1 LNHDA and CDR2 SQIVND (reference sequence). As DNA, the CDR3 is TGTGCCAGTATTACCTCGGGACGGTTGGGTACTGAAGCTTTCTTT. Its protein is CASITSGRLGTEAFF.

This clonotype came up many times. CDR3 in amino acids: CASSLGLASSTDTQYF. The CDR3 DNA reads as TGTGCCAGCAGTTTGGGACTAGCGTCTAGCACAGATACGCAGTATTTT. The chain combines TRBV28 with TRBJ2-3; 10 nucleotides align to TRBD2. The CDR3 runs to 16 residues. Unmatched junction bases numbered 3, after V lost 3 bases and J lost 0 bases. Germline assignment: CDR1 MDHEN and CDR2 SYDVKM.

In this sample, this clonotype turned up a few times. This chain uses TRBV19 with TRBJ2-7, with TRBD1 matching 10 bases. The CDR3 length is 17 residues. V gave up 3 bases and J gave up 2 bases; unmatched junction bases: 10. Per the germline V gene, CDR1 is LNHDA and CDR2 is SQIVND (reference sequence). This CDR3 is CASSITGQGVPTYEQYF. The CDR3, as DNA: TGTGCCAGTAGTATTACAGGACAGGGGGTCCCTACCTACGAGCAGTACTTC.

This clonotype was seen only a few times. The rearrangement links TRBV12-3 or TRBV12-4 to TRBJ1-4; D is unresolved. There are 15 residues in the CDR3. The V end lost 3 bases, the J end lost 2 bases, and 10 bases lay between the germline ends. The CDR3 spells CASSFGGLTNEKLFF. The CDR3 DNA reads TGTGCCAGCAGTTTCGGTGGGCTGACTAATGAAAAACTGTTTTTT.

There are many counts of this clonotype. The chain carries TRBV29-1 and TRBJ2-5; D is uncertain. The CDR3 runs to 14 residues. With 1 base removed from V and 5 bases from J, the gap between germline ends came to 14 bases. Germline V gives CDR1 SQVTM, CDR2 ANQGSEA. As DNA, the CDR3 is TGCAGCGTTGAAGCGACCAGTTCGCGGGAGACCCAGTACTTC. Translation: CSVEATSSRETQYF.

This chain links TRBV5-1 with TRBJ1-1; 9 bases match TRBD1. Trimming took 0 bases from V and 1 from J; bases not matched to a gene: 10. Germline V gives CDR1 SGHRS, CDR2 YFSETQ. The CDR3 consists of 18 residues. CDR3 DNA sequence: TGCGCCAGCAGCTTGGGACAGGGGGTAACCCTGGGGAACACTGAAGCTTTCTTT. This codes for CASSLGQGVTLGNTEAFF.

In this sample, this clonotype turned up many times. The chain couples TRBV30 to TRBJ2-1; D might be TRBD1 or TRBD2, each matching 5 bases. Germline V gene data show CDR1 as GTSNPN and CDR2 as SVGIG (reference sequence). The CDR3 extends over 15 amino acids. Trimming removed 1 base at V and 1 base at J, with 11 bases between. The CDR3 sequence is CAWSGGATSYNEQFF. The CDR3 DNA reads as TGTGCCTGGAGTGGAGGGGCCACGTCCTACAATGAGCAGTTCTTC.

Note on this clonotype: No DNA is shown, since the ends of the CDR3 on it are uncertain; the CDR3 is the one TCRdb lists. This chain links TRBV7-2 with TRBJ2-1; TRBD2, the table's D call, was not compared with the DNA. The CDR3 is made up of 22 amino acids, end residues included. Germline V gene sequence: CDR1 SGHTA, CDR2 FQGNSA. This CDR3 is CASSFYICSARWRRMTYNEQFF.